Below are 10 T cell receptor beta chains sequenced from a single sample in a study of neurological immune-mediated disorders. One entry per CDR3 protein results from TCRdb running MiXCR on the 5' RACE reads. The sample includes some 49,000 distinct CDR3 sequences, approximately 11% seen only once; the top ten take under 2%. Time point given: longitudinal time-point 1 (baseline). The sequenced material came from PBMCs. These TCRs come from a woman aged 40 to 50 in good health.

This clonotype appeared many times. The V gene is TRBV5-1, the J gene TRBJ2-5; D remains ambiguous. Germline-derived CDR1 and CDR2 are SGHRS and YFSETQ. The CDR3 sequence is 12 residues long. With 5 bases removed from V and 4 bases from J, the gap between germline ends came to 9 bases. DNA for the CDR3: TGCGCCAGCAGTGGGGTGGCAGAGACCCAGTACTTC. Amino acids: CASSGVAETQYF.

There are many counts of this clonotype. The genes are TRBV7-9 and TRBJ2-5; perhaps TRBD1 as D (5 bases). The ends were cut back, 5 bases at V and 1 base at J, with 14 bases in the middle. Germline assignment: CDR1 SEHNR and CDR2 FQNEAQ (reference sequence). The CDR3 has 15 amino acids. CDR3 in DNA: TGTGCCAGCAGCCAAGGCGGCCAGGGCCAAGAGACCCAGTACTTC. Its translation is CASSQGGQGQETQYF.

CDR3 residues: CASSLALSGSSGNTIYF. CDR3 DNA sequence: TGTGCCAGCAGCTTAGCCCTCTCCGGGTCCTCTGGAAACACCATATATTTT. The chain has TRBV7-8 and TRBJ1-3; D gene ambiguous. V was trimmed by 0 bases and J by 0 bases, leaving 12 bases between them. The germline CDR1 and CDR2 sequences are SGHVS and FQNEAQ. This CDR3 spans 17 amino acids.

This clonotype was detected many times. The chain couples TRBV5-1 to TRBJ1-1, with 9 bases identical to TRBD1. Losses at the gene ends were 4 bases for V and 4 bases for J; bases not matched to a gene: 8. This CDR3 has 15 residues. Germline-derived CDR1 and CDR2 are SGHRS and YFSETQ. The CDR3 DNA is TGCGCCAGCAGCCTCGGGACAGGGCCCAGCACTGAAGCTTTCTTT. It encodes CASSLGTGPSTEAFF.

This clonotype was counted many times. Here the CDR3 DNA reads TGCAGTGCTATCGAGACTAGCGGGGAGACCCAGTACTTC. It specifies CSAIETSGETQYF. The chain joins TRBV20-1 to TRBJ2-5, with 10 bases fitting TRBD2. The CDR3 contains 13 residues. The V gene's germline CDR1 is DFQATT and CDR2 SNEGSKA (reference sequence). V lost 4 bases, J lost 5 bases, and 4 bases stayed unmatched.

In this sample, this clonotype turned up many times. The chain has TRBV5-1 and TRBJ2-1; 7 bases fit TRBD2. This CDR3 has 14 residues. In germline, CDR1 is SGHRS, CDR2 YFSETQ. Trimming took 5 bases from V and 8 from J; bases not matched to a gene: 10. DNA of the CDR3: TGCGCCAGCAGAACCGGGACTGCGGGGGATGAGCAGTTCTTC. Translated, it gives CASRTGTAGDEQFF.

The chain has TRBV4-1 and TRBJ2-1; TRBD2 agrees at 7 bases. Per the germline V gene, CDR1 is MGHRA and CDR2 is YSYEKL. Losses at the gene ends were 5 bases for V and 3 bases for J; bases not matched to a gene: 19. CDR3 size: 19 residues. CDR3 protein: CASSGRAGVPGLNYNEQFF. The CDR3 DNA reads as TGCGCCAGCAGCGGGAGGGCCGGGGTCCCGGGACTGAACTACAATGAGCAGTTCTTC.

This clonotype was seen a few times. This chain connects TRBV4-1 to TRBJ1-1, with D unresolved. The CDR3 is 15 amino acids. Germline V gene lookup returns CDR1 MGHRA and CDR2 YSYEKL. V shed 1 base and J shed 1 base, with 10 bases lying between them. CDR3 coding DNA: TGCGCCAGCAGCCAAGTCCCCGGCGGGAACACTGAAGCTTTCTTT. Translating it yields CASSQVPGGNTEAFF.

Here the CDR3 reads CATSDLGLAGSTDTQYF. The DNA for the CDR3 is TGTGCCACCAGTGATTTGGGACTAGCGGGGAGCACAGATACGCAGTATTTT. The V and J genes are TRBV24-1 and TRBJ2-3, with 12 bases matching TRBD2. Trimming cost V 0 bases and J 0 bases; bases outside gene matches: 0. The CDR3 length is 17 residues. Looked up from germline, CDR1 is KGHDR and CDR2 is SFDVKD.

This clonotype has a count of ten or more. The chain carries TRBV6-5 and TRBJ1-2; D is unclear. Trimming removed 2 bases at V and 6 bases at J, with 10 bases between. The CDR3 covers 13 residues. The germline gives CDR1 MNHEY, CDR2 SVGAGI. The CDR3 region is CASSYPNGNGYTF. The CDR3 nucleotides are TGTGCCAGCAGTTACCCCAACGGGAATGGCTACACCTTC.